These T cell receptor beta chains were read from a single sample in a study of cytomegalovirus exposure and HLA in healthy donors. Repertoires were generated with immunoSEQ multiplex PCR, while TCRdb's copy carries only in-frame clones and drops some. The data contain 100,000 to 150,000 clones, 70% to 85% of them singletons. Sequenced sample: PBMCs. These receptors were obtained from a woman aged 55-75 years in good health and CMV-seropositive. The CDR3 runs from the conserved cysteine through the conserved F or W. A D gene is named only where the DNA matches it firmly. Part of the rows lack a size; the others show once, few, many or a class for expanded clones.

V gene	clone size	J gene	D gene	CDR3 DNA	CDR3 protein
TRBV9	NA	TRBJ1-1	NA	TGTGCCAGCAGGGGGGACACCCTGAACACTGAAGCTTTCTTT	CASRGDTLNTEAFF
TRBV7-8	NA	TRBJ1-2	NA	TGTGCCAGCAGCTTAGATCAGAACTATGGCTACACCTTC	CASSLDQNYGYTF
TRBV6-1	NA	TRBJ2-7	TRBD2	TGTGCCAGCAGTGAAGCCGCGGGGGGGTACGAGCAGTACTTC	CASSEAAGGYEQYF
TRBV6-1	NA	TRBJ2-7	NA	TGTGCCAGCAGTGAAGTGGGGGGTCTTTCCTACGAGCAGTACTTC	CASSEVGGLSYEQYF
TRBV5-8	few	TRBJ2-3	TRBD2	TGTGCCAGCAGCTTGGCGCCAGCGGGGGCGGATACGCAGTATTTT	CASSLAPAGADTQYF
TRBV7-3	NA	TRBJ2-4	TRBD2	TGTGCCAGCAGCTTAATCGTCAGCGGGGGGGCCGGAAACATTCAGTACTTC	CASSLIVSGGAGNIQYF
TRBV5-1	NA	TRBJ2-7	NA	TGCGCCAGCAGCTTGGAGTCGGGGGGCACCTACGAGCAGTACTTC	CASSLESGGTYEQYF
TRBV7-9	NA	TRBJ1-1	NA	TGTGCCAGCAGCTTAGTACAGGGTAGGACTGAAGCTTTCTTT	CASSLVQGRTEAFF
TRBV19	few	TRBJ1-1	NA	TGTGCCAGTAGTATAGGTGGGAGTGCTGAAGCTTTCTTT	CASSIGGSAEAFF
TRBV11-1	NA	TRBJ2-3	TRBD1	TGTGCCAGCAGCCGCGGACAGGGGGACCACACAGATACGCAGTATTTT	CASSRGQGDHTDTQYF
TRBV19	few	TRBJ1-6	NA	TGTGCCAGTAGTATAATTAATAATTCACCCCTCCACTTT	CASSIINNSPLHF
TRBV2	NA	TRBJ1-1	NA	TGTGCCAGCAGGGGGCGGGGAGTCATGAACACTGAAGCTTTCTTT	CASRGRGVMNTEAFF
TRBV10-2	few	TRBJ2-7	TRBD2	TGCGCCAGCAGTGACCCGGGAGGCGAGCAGTACTTC	CASSDPGGEQYF
TRBV5-4	NA	TRBJ1-6	NA	TGTGCCAGCAGCTTGGTCCCCCCAGGGGCCAGCTCCTATAATTCACCCCTCCACTTT	CASSLVPPGASSYNSPLHF
TRBV6-1	once	TRBJ2-1	TRBD2	TGTGCCAGCAGCCAACTAGCGGGGAGCTACAATGAGCAGTTCTTC	CASSQLAGSYNEQFF
TRBV27	NA	TRBJ2-7	NA	TGTGCCAGTAGCTTCCTCGGGTACGAGCAGTACTTC	CASSFLGYEQYF
TRBV5-4	NA	TRBJ1-6	NA	TGTGCCAGCAGCTTGGCAGGGATTATTTCACCCCTCCACTTT	CASSLAGIISPLHF
TRBV14	NA	TRBJ1-6	NA	TGTGCCAGCAGCCAAGAGTGGGCAGGGAATTCACCCCTCCACTTT	CASSQEWAGNSPLHF
TRBV27	NA	TRBJ1-4	TRBD1	TGTGCCAGAGATACGGGACAGGGGAATGAAAAACTGTTTTTT	CARDTGQGNEKLFF
TRBV11-2	few	TRBJ2-7	TRBD2	TGTGCCAGCAGCTTAGAACTAGCGGTATCCTACGAGCAGTACTTC	CASSLELAVSYEQYF
TRBV15	NA	TRBJ1-2	TRBD1	TGTGCCACCAGCTTATACAGGGGCCCCTATGGCTACACCTTC	CATSLYRGPYGYTF
TRBV13	NA	TRBJ1-2	TRBD1	TGTGCCAGCAGCCGGGGGACAGGCCTTAACTATGGCTACACCTTC	CASSRGTGLNYGYTF
TRBV6-5	NA	TRBJ1-1	NA	TGTGCCAGCAGGGATCCAGGGTCGAACACTGAAGCTTTCTTT	CASRDPGSNTEAFF
TRBV2	NA	TRBJ2-3	TRBD2	TGTGCCAGCAAAGCGGGGGCAACAGATACGCAGTATTTT	CASKAGATDTQYF
TRBV2	NA	TRBJ1-2	TRBD1	TGTGCCAGCAGCTGGGACAGGGAGGGCTATGGCTACACCTTC	CASSWDREGYGYTF
TRBV19	NA	TRBJ1-1	NA	TGTGCCAGTGGGCAGGGAGGGAACACTGAAGCTTTCTTT	CASGQGGNTEAFF
TRBV5-1	NA	TRBJ2-5	NA	TGCGCCAGCAGCTTTGAGGGAGAAGAGACCCAGTACTTC	CASSFEGEETQYF
TRBV7-2	NA	TRBJ1-2	NA	TGTGCCAGCAGCTTAACCCAGGCTGGGAGCTATGGCTACACCTTC	CASSLTQAGSYGYTF
TRBV6-6	NA	TRBJ1-2	TRBD1	TGTGCCAGCAGCGCGACAGGGGTGGACTATGGCTACACCTTC	CASSATGVDYGYTF
TRBV11-2	NA	TRBJ2-5	TRBD1	TGTGCCAGCAGCTTAGGGACAGGAGTTCCCCAAGAGACCCAGTACTTC	CASSLGTGVPQETQYF
TRBV7-9	few	TRBJ2-1	NA	TGTGCCAGCAATCCAAGGAGGGGGGGAACCAATGAGCAGTTCTTC	CASNPRRGGTNEQFF
TRBV6-1	NA	TRBJ1-5	TRBD1	TGTGCCACCGAACAGGGGTCGATTAATCAGCCCCAGCATTTT	CATEQGSINQPQHF
TRBV7-9	NA	TRBJ1-4	NA	TGTGCCAGCAGCCCCCAACAATCCGAAAAACTGTTTTTT	CASSPQQSEKLFF
TRBV5-1	few	TRBJ1-3	NA	TGCGCCAGCAGCGGGGCATCCGACGCCGGGGGAACCATATATTTT	CASSGASDAGGTIYF
TRBV5-4	once	TRBJ1-2	TRBD1	TGTGCCAGCAGCCTCCGGGACAGGGTTAACTATGGCTACACCTTC	CASSLRDRVNYGYTF